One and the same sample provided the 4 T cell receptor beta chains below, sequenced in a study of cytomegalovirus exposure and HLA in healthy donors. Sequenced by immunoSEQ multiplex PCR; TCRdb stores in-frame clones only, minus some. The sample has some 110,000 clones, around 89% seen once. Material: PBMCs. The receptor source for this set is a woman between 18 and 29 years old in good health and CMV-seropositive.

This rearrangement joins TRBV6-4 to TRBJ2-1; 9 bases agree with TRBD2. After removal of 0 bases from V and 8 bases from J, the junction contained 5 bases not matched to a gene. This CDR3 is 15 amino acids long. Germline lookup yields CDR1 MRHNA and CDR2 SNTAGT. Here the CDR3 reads CASSDSGGGEDEQFF. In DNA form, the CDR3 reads TGTGCCAGCAGTGACTCGGGCGGGGGGGAGGATGAGCAGTTCTTC.

DNA of the CDR3: TGTGCCAGCAGCTCACCTAGGGGGCTTGGTGAAAAACTGTTTTTT. Protein product: CASSSPRGLGEKLFF. The chain recombines TRBV7-2 with TRBJ1-4; 7 positions match TRBD1. CDR1 SGHTA and CDR2 FQGNSA come from the germline V gene. Germline trimming cut 4 bases from V and 7 bases from J; bases unmatched to any gene: 9. The CDR3 has 15 amino acids.

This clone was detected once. The CDR3 DNA follows: TGCAGCGTTGGACATCCTTACGAGCAGTACTTC. It codes for CSVGHPYEQYF. The chain carries TRBV29-1 and TRBJ2-7; D gene ambiguous. Per germline, CDR1 SQVTM and CDR2 ANQGSEA. V lost 4 bases to trimming and J lost 4 bases, with 8 bases between them. The CDR3 has 11 residues.

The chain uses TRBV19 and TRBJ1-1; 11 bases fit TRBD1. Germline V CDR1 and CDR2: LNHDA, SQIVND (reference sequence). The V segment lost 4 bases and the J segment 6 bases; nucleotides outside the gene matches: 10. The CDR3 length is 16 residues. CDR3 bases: TGTGCCAGTAGTAACCGGGACAGGGGGTCTCTGGCTGAAGCTTTCTTT. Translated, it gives CASSNRDRGSLAEAFF.